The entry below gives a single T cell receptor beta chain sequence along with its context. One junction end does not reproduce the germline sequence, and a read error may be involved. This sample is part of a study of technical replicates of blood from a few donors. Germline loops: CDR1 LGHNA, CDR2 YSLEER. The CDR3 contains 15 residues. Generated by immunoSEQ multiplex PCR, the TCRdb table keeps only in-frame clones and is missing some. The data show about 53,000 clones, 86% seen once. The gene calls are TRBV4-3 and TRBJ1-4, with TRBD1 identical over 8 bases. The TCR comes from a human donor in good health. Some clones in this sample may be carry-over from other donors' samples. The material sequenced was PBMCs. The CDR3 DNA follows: TGCGCCAGCAGGCAAGGATCAGGGGGCATTGAAAAACTGTTTTTT. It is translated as CASRQGSGGIEKLFF.